Listed below are T cell receptor beta chains from one sample, sequenced in a study of spatial heterogeneity in lung cancer. TCRdb re-called the 5' RACE reads with MiXCR, one entry per CDR3 protein. The sample records about 9,200 distinct CDR3 sequences, 2.5% to 3.5% being singletons. This sample comprised lung tumor tissue, obtained at surgery. Source of these receptors: a male donor with early-stage non-small cell lung cancer. CDR3s include the opening cysteine and the closing phenylalanine or tryptophan. D genes are given only for firm matches. Rows may omit the clone size; those that give it use once, few, many or a size class.

CDR3nt: TGTGCCAGGCCTCCGTCAGGGGGCTCGGAAGATACGCAGTATTTT
CDR3aa: CARPPSGGSEDTQYF
abundance: medium-sized
j_gene: TRBJ2-3
d_gene: TRBD1
v_gene: TRBV6-5

CDR3nt: TGTGCCAGCAGAGCCGGCATCCTGTCGGGATCAGAGACCCAGTACTTC
CDR3aa: CASRAGILSGSETQYF
abundance: NA
j_gene: TRBJ2-5
d_gene: NA
v_gene: TRBV12-3/TRBV12-4

CDR3nt: TGCAGTGTCAAACAGGGAAATACTGAAGCTTTCTTT
CDR3aa: CSVKQGNTEAFF
abundance: medium-sized
j_gene: TRBJ1-1
d_gene: NA
v_gene: TRBV20-1

CDR3nt: TGTGCCAGCAGCCCTCTCGCGGGGGGGCAAGAGACCCAGTACTTC
CDR3aa: CASSPLAGGQETQYF
abundance: many
j_gene: TRBJ2-5
d_gene: TRBD2
v_gene: TRBV12-3/TRBV12-4

CDR3nt: TGTGCCAGCAGCTTAGCATTGTCGGGGGGACAGGAGACCCAGTACTTC
CDR3aa: CASSLALSGGQETQYF
abundance: many
j_gene: TRBJ2-5
d_gene: NA
v_gene: TRBV7-2

CDR3nt: TGCAGTGCGGGGGACCAGGGGAAGGCCTACGAGCAGTACTTC
CDR3aa: CSAGDQGKAYEQYF
abundance: NA
j_gene: TRBJ2-7
d_gene: NA
v_gene: TRBV20-1

CDR3nt: TGTGCCAGCAGTGACCCTACCTCCTCGTCTGGTTCCTACGAGCAGTACTTC
CDR3aa: CASSDPTSSSGSYEQYF
abundance: many
j_gene: TRBJ2-7
d_gene: NA
v_gene: TRBV6-4

CDR3nt: TGTGCCAGCAGCTCACAGGGGGCTGGTCAGCCCCAGCATTTT
CDR3aa: CASSSQGAGQPQHF
abundance: few
j_gene: TRBJ1-5
d_gene: TRBD1
v_gene: TRBV7-8

CDR3nt: TGCAGTGCTAGAGATCCGGTAGGGGCTATCAATCAGCCCCAGCATTTT
CDR3aa: CSARDPVGAINQPQHF
abundance: many
j_gene: TRBJ1-5
d_gene: NA
v_gene: TRBV20-1

CDR3nt: TGTGCCAGCAGCCCTAGGGGTACAGGGGGTAGCTCCTATAATTCACCCCTCCACTTT
CDR3aa: CASSPRGTGGSSYNSPLHF
abundance: many
j_gene: TRBJ1-6
d_gene: TRBD1
v_gene: TRBV6-5

CDR3nt: TGTGCCAGCAGCTCGCCGGGACAGAAGTACGAGCAGTACTTC
CDR3aa: CASSSPGQKYEQYF
abundance: many
j_gene: TRBJ2-7
d_gene: TRBD1
v_gene: TRBV5-6

CDR3nt: TGTGCCAGCAGTGTCGGGACTAACAATGAGCAGTTCTTC
CDR3aa: CASSVGTNNEQFF
abundance: medium-sized
j_gene: TRBJ2-1
d_gene: TRBD2
v_gene: TRBV27

CDR3nt: TGTGCCAGCAGTGACCCTATGACCTCCAGGGGTCTATTGAATGGCTACACCTTC
CDR3aa: CASSDPMTSRGLLNGYTF
abundance: medium-sized
j_gene: TRBJ1-2
d_gene: NA
v_gene: TRBV6-1

CDR3nt: TGCGCCAGCAGCCAGGGCGGCGCAGAGAATCAGCCCCAGCATTTT
CDR3aa: CASSQGGAENQPQHF
abundance: medium-sized
j_gene: TRBJ1-5
d_gene: NA
v_gene: TRBV4-1

CDR3nt: TGCGCCAGCAGCTTCGAGAACGAGCAGTACTTC
CDR3aa: CASSFENEQYF
abundance: medium-sized
j_gene: TRBJ2-7
d_gene: NA
v_gene: TRBV5-1

CDR3nt: TGCAGTGCTAGAGATTATAACGTGGCGCCGTGGGGCACAGATACGCAGTATTTT
CDR3aa: CSARDYNVAPWGTDTQYF
abundance: many
j_gene: TRBJ2-3
d_gene: NA
v_gene: TRBV20-1

CDR3nt: TGTGCCAGCAGCCGTCCAACAGGGGGAGCTTTCTTT
CDR3aa: CASSRPTGGAFF
abundance: many
j_gene: TRBJ1-1
d_gene: TRBD1
v_gene: TRBV3-1

CDR3nt: TGTGCCAGCAGCGCGACAGGGGAAAAGAATCAGCCCCAGCATTTT
CDR3aa: CASSATGEKNQPQHF
abundance: many
j_gene: TRBJ1-5
d_gene: TRBD1
v_gene: TRBV7-9

CDR3nt: TGCGCCAGCAGCTTGGCCCGGACTAGGTTCACCGGGGAGCTGTTTTTT
CDR3aa: CASSLARTRFTGELFF
abundance: many
j_gene: TRBJ2-2
d_gene: TRBD2
v_gene: TRBV5-1

CDR3nt: TGCAGCGCGGACAGGCGAGGGGATACGCAGTATTTT
CDR3aa: CSADRRGDTQYF
abundance: many
j_gene: TRBJ2-3
d_gene: TRBD1
v_gene: TRBV29-1

CDR3nt: TGTGCCAGCTCACCATCTCGACAGACCGCGGAGACCCAGTACTTC
CDR3aa: CASSPSRQTAETQYF
abundance: many
j_gene: TRBJ2-5
d_gene: NA
v_gene: TRBV18

CDR3nt: TGTGCCAGCAGTGGAGAATCGAACACCGGGGAGCTGTTTTTT
CDR3aa: CASSGESNTGELFF
abundance: many
j_gene: TRBJ2-2
d_gene: NA
v_gene: TRBV7-9

CDR3nt: TGTGCCTGGAGTGCCGACAGGGGAAATTCACCCCTCCACTTT
CDR3aa: CAWSADRGNSPLHF
abundance: many
j_gene: TRBJ1-6
d_gene: TRBD1
v_gene: TRBV30

CDR3nt: TGTGCCAGCTCACCACCGGGGGGCGAGAACGGCGCCGGGGAGCTGTTTTTT
CDR3aa: CASSPPGGENGAGELFF
abundance: NA
j_gene: TRBJ2-2
d_gene: NA
v_gene: TRBV18

CDR3nt: TGCAGCGTTGAACAGGGATATGAGAATCAGCCCCAGCATTTT
CDR3aa: CSVEQGYENQPQHF
abundance: few
j_gene: TRBJ1-5
d_gene: NA
v_gene: TRBV29-1

CDR3nt: TGTGCCAGCTCACATCCAGGGCAGCCCCAGCATTTT
CDR3aa: CASSHPGQPQHF
abundance: many
j_gene: TRBJ1-5
d_gene: NA
v_gene: TRBV18

CDR3nt: TGCAGTGCTGGGGGGACACGGAACACTGAAGCTTTCTTT
CDR3aa: CSAGGTRNTEAFF
abundance: medium-sized
j_gene: TRBJ1-1
d_gene: NA
v_gene: TRBV20-1

CDR3nt: TGTGCCAGCAGATCGACACGGGGGGGGAACCAAGAGACCCAGTACTTC
CDR3aa: CASRSTRGGNQETQYF
abundance: NA
j_gene: TRBJ2-5
d_gene: TRBD2
v_gene: TRBV25-1